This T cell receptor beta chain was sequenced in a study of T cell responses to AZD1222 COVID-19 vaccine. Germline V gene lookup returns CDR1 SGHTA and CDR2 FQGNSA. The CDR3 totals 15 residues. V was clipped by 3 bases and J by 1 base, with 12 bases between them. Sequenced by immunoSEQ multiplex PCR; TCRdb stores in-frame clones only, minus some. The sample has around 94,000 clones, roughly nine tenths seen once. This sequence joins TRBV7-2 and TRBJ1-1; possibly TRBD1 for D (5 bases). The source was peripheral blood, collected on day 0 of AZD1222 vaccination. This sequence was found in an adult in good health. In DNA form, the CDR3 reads TGTGCCAGCAGCTTCTCGATAAGGGGGAACACTGAAGCTTTCTTT. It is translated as CASSFSIRGNTEAFF.